The rows below give T cell receptor beta chains drawn from one sample of a study of metastatic and nonmetastatic thyroid tumors. TCRdb called clones again from the PCR reads with MiXCR. The sample contains tens of thousands of clones, approximately 19% of which appear only once. Sequenced sample: blood. All receptors come from a female donor with papillary thyroid cancer or a benign thyroid nodule (not recorded which). Some clones in this sample may be carry-over from other donors' samples. Both conserved end residues are part of each CDR3. D genes are given only for firm matches. For some rows the clone size is stated as once, few or many, or as a class when expanded; others skip it.

TRBV5-1	many	.	TRBJ1-2	TGCGCCAGCAGCTTCACCATAAACTATGGCTACACCTTC	CASSFTINYGYTF
TRBV2	many	.	TRBJ2-2	TGTGCCAGCAACATAGTACGTCCCGGGGAGCTGTTTTTT	CASNIVRPGELFF
TRBV20-1	many	.	TRBJ1-2	TGCAGTGCTAGAGATCGGAGCAGGGGCTCAAGCTATGGCTACACCTTC	CSARDRSRGSSYGYTF
TRBV20-1	many	.	TRBJ1-2	TGCAGTGCCCCCGCGGGAGATTTCTATGGCTACACCTTC	CSAPAGDFYGYTF
TRBV27	few	.	TRBJ1-4	TGTGCCAGCAGCTCTGGACCGGCTGACCGGGAAAAACTGTTTTTT	CASSSGPADREKLFF
TRBV9	.	.	TRBJ2-6	TGTGCCAACAGCGTAGTCGGGGACTCTGGGGCCAACGTCCTAACTTTC	CANSVVGDSGANVLTF
TRBV24-1	many	TRBD1	TRBJ2-3	TGTGCCACCAGTGATTCTAGACAGGGTACAGATACGCAGTATTTT	CATSDSRQGTDTQYF
TRBV12-5	many	TRBD1	TRBJ2-3	TGTGCTAGTGGACGGGACAGGGTCCCAGATACGCAGTATTTT	CASGRDRVPDTQYF
TRBV7-6	many	.	TRBJ2-2	TGTGCCAGCAGCCCCGGGGTAACGAACACCGGGGAGCTGTTTTTT	CASSPGVTNTGELFF
TRBV20-1	many	TRBD1	TRBJ2-7	TGCAGTGCTAGAGTTGGGACAGCTGACTACGAGCAGTACTTC	CSARVGTADYEQYF
TRBV27	.	.	TRBJ2-2	TGTGCCAGCAGTTTCTCGGAGAACACCGGGGAGCTGTTTTTT	CASSFSENTGELFF
TRBV6-1	few	TRBD2	TRBJ2-1	TGTGCCACCGGTGCCTCGGTAGCGGGAGGGGGGCAAGAGCAGTTCTTC	CATGASVAGGGQEQFF
TRBV9	many	.	TRBJ2-3	TGTGCCAGCAGCGTATACACATCCACAGATACGCAGTATTTT	CASSVYTSTDTQYF
TRBV30	many	.	TRBJ1-2	TGTGCCACGGCGCGGGGGAACTATGGCTACACCTTC	CATARGNYGYTF
TRBV27	many	.	TRBJ2-2	TGTGCCAGCAGTTTGTCCAACATGCAGACACCGAACACCGGGGAGCTGTTTTTT	CASSLSNMQTPNTGELFF
TRBV4-1	many	.	TRBJ2-3	TGCGCCAGCAGCCAAAGGGGAGTAACAGATACGCAGTATTTT	CASSQRGVTDTQYF
TRBV15	.	.	TRBJ1-2	TGTGCCACCAGCAGATGTGACTACACGGGCTACACCTTC	CATSRCDYTGYTF
TRBV19	many	.	TRBJ2-1	TGTGCCAGTAAGAGCATGATTCATAACAATGAGCAGTTCTTC	CASKSMIHNNEQFF
TRBV5-1	once	TRBD1	TRBJ2-5	TGCGCCAGCAGCTTCCAAACATCGACAGGGGGCCTGGAAGAGACCCAGTACTTC	CASSFQTSTGGLEETQYF
TRBV6-1	.	TRBD1	TRBJ2-7	TGTGCCAGCAGTGAAGAAGGGACAGGGGGCTACGAGCAGTACTTC	CASSEEGTGGYEQYF
TRBV6-1	many	.	TRBJ2-3	TGTGCCAGCAGTGACCAGCCCACAGATACGCAGTATTTT	CASSDQPTDTQYF
TRBV13	many	.	TRBJ2-7	TGTGCCAGCAGCTTATTTGGCAGCACCAGGAGGGAGCAGTACTTC	CASSLFGSTRREQYF
TRBV7-2	many	.	TRBJ2-5	TGTGCCAGCAGCTTCGGCACACAAGAGACCCAGTACTTC	CASSFGTQETQYF
TRBV11-1	many	.	TRBJ2-1	TGTGCCAGCAGCTTAGAGGCAGTGTCGAATGAGCAGTTCTTC	CASSLEAVSNEQFF
TRBV20-1	many	.	TRBJ2-2	TGCAGTGCTAGAGTAGGAACTAGGGGGACCGGGGAGCTGTTTTTT	CSARVGTRGTGELFF
TRBV9	many	TRBD1	TRBJ2-7	TGTGCCAGCAGCGTAGGGGACAGGGAGAGCGGCGAGCAGTACTTC	CASSVGDRESGEQYF
TRBV2	.	TRBD2	TRBJ2-3	TGTGCCAGCAGCTTCGCGGGAGCCGCAGATACGCAGTATTTT	CASSFAGAADTQYF
TRBV20-1	many	TRBD1	TRBJ2-7	TGCAGTGCTAGTTACTACCGGACAGGGGGCGGCTACGAGCAGTACTTC	CSASYYRTGGGYEQYF
TRBV30	many	.	TRBJ2-1	TGTGCCTGGAGTGTACGCGCGTTGACGAACAATGAGCAGTTCTTC	CAWSVRALTNNEQFF
TRBV7-7	many	.	TRBJ2-2	TGTGCTAGCAGCCCCGATACCGGGGAGCTGTTTTTT	CASSPDTGELFF
TRBV5-1	many	.	TRBJ1-2	TGCGCCAGCAGAATACAGGGTATAGACTATGGCTACACCTTC	CASRIQGIDYGYTF
TRBV28	many	TRBD2	TRBJ2-5	TGTGCCAGCATGTTAGCGGGGGGTCAAGAGACCCAGTACTTC	CASMLAGGQETQYF
TRBV30	.	.	TRBJ1-6	TGTGCCTGGGGGAGGGGGTCAGGGACCGTGACTCATTCACCCCTCCACTTT	CAWGRGSGTVTHSPLHF
TRBV19	.	.	TRBJ1-5	TGTGCCAGTTCGGCCTTGAATCATCCCCGGCATTTT	CASSALNHPRHF
TRBV7-9	many	.	TRBJ2-3	TGTGCCAGCAGCCCCCGGGACACAGATACGCAGTATTTT	CASSPRDTDTQYF
TRBV6-1	medium-sized	TRBD2	TRBJ2-7	TGTGCCAGCAGTTCAACTAGCGGGGCCTCCTACGAGCAGTACTTC	CASSSTSGASYEQYF